Following are 3 T cell receptor beta chains from one sample sequenced in a study of blood T cell repertoires in COVID-19 (dated by TCRdb to 2018 to 2020). The library was obtained by the immunoSEQ multiplex PCR assay. TCRdb's version of the immuneACCESS table is confined to in-frame rearrangements and falls short of the full clone set. An unresolved V gene accounts for under half of the shortfall where checked; the remainder is of unknown origin. The sample table records about 140,000 clones; around 90% of these occur just once. 1.5% to 2% of the sample lies in the top ten. Sequenced: peripheral blood. The receptors shown here come from a human donor in a cohort sampled during active COVID-19.

J is TRBJ2-3 and V is TRBV7-8; 13 nucleotides match TRBD2. CDR1 and CDR2 from the germline V gene are SGHVS and FQNEAQ. The CDR3 runs 15 residues. Unmatched junction bases numbered 7, after V lost 5 bases and J lost 8 bases. The CDR3 sequence is CASSPTSGGFRTQYF. The CDR3 DNA follows: TGTGCCAGCAGCCCGACTAGCGGGGGGTTTCGTACGCAGTATTTT. The entire variable domain, with the rest obtained from reference TRBV7-8 and TRBJ2-3, is as follows: GAGVSQSPRYKVAKRGQDVALRCDPISGHVSLFWYQQALGQGPEFLTYFQNEAQLDKSGLPSDRFFAERPEGSVSTLKIQRTQQEDSAVYLCASSPTSGGFRTQYFGPGTRLTVL.

This clone was observed once. This sequence joins TRBV6-2 or TRBV6-3 and TRBJ1-2; the D is unclear. The V gene lost 4 bases and the J gene lost 5 bases, with 17 bases spanning the gap. The germline gives CDR1 MNHEY, CDR2 SVGEGT. CDR3 length: 15 amino acids. Here the CDR3 DNA reads TGTGCCAGCAGTTCCGCCCCTACGCCTTCATATGGCTACACCTTC. It codes for CASSSAPTPSYGYTF.

The V call is TRBV10-3, the J call TRBJ2-2; possible D gene TRBD2, 5 bases. The germline V gene has CDR1 ENHRY and CDR2 SYGVKD. The V end was cut by 1 base, the J end by 4 bases, with 13 bases between. The CDR3 consists of 16 residues. CDR3 amino acids: CAISELSRLATGELFF. In nucleotides, the CDR3 is TGTGCCATCAGTGAGTTAAGTCGCCTAGCCACCGGGGAGCTGTTTTTT.